These 18 T cell receptor beta chains were sequenced from one sample in a study of regulatory T cells in long-lasting Graves disease. Building of the TCR beta libraries involved iRepertoire HTBI primers and Arm-PCR of CDR3 regions. TCRdb ran MiXCR on the multiplex PCR reads and lists one entry per CDR3 protein. The sample has roughly 490,000 distinct CDR3 sequences, 20% to 25% seen once. The time point is: persistent/refractory GD, antithyroid drugs over 5 years with positive TRAb. PBMC RNA was the source of the TCR library. The sequencing used peripheral blood mononuclear cells (PBMCs), collected when the disease was refractory, from a patient treated with antithyroid drugs. These receptors all stem from a female donor with Graves disease.

This clonotype has only a few counts. CDR3 region: CATTGGGYGDEKLFF. The CDR3 DNA sequence: TGTGCCACCACAGGGGGTGGGTACGGGGATGAAAAACTGTTTTTT. The rearrangement joins TRBV19 to TRBJ1-4; 8 positions match TRBD1. The trim removed 10 bases at V and 6 bases at J, leaving 13 bases unmatched. The CDR3 consists of 15 residues. Germline assignment: CDR1 LNHDA and CDR2 SQIVND (reference sequence). Looking up the rest from reference TRBV19 and TRBJ1-4 gives the full variable domain: DGGITQSPKYLFRKEGQNVTLSCEQNLNHDAMYWYRQDPGQGLRLIYYSQIVNDFQKGDIAEGYSVSREKKESFPLTVTSAQKNPTAFYLCATTGGGYGDEKLFFGSGTQLSVL.

V usage is TRBV19 and J usage is TRBJ1-5; D not resolved. V was pared by 3 bases and J by 2 bases, with 11 bases between. CDR1 LNHDA and CDR2 SQIVND come from the germline V gene (reference sequence). This CDR3 contains 15 residues. The chain's CDR3 is CASSIIEKGNQPQHF. CDR3 DNA: TGTGCCAGTAGTATTATAGAGAAGGGCAATCAGCCCCAGCATTTT.

The chain couples TRBV7-9 to TRBJ1-2, with D hard to call. V dropped 5 bases and J dropped 13 bases, with 14 bases sitting between them. Germline assignment: CDR1 SEHNR and CDR2 FQNEAQ (reference sequence). This CDR3 contains 11 residues. CDR3 sequence (DNA): TGTGCCAGCAGCACCGACGCTCTAACCACCTTC. This gives the protein CASSTDALTTF.

This clonotype has ten or more counts. The chain links TRBV6-2 or TRBV6-3 to TRBJ1-2; D unclear. Germline CDR1 MNHEY, CDR2 SVGEGT. The CDR3 covers 13 residues. Trimming shortened V by 2 bases and J by 7 bases, and 11 bases separated the two germline ends. The chain's CDR3 is CASSYVSVPGYTF. DNA of the CDR3: TGTGCCAGCAGTTACGTCTCAGTCCCTGGCTACACCTTC.

In this sample, this clonotype turned up a few times. With a much larger clone just one base away, this may be a read error. V and J are TRBV6-2 or TRBV6-3 and TRBJ2-5; TRBD1 or TRBD2 may be the D gene (5 bases each). Trimming removed 5 bases from V and 1 base from J, with 14 bases in between. The germline V gene encodes CDR1 MNHEY and CDR2 SVGEGT. The CDR3 totals 15 residues. The CDR3 DNA reads as TGTGCCAGCAGTGGGACCCGGGACCCCCAAGAGACCCAGTACTTC. Protein sequence: CASSGTRDPQETQYF.

This chain connects TRBV19 to TRBJ2-2; D gene uncertain. V lost 3 bases and J lost 0, with 5 bases in between. Germline V lookup: CDR1 LNHDA, CDR2 SQIVND (reference sequence). The CDR3 has 14 amino acids. CDR3 nucleotides: TGTGCCAGTAGTATCGGATCGAACACCGGGGAGCTGTTTTTT. Encoded protein: CASSIGSNTGELFF.

This clonotype has more than one count but fewer than ten. CDR3 region: CASSVEGVHNSPLHF. For the CDR3, the DNA is TGTGCCAGCAGCGTAGAGGGGGTCCATAATTCACCCCTCCACTTT. This sequence joins TRBV9 and TRBJ1-6; perhaps TRBD1 as D (6 bases). This CDR3 comprises 15 residues. V lost 0 bases and J 5 bases, leaving 9 bases between the germline ends. Germline lookup yields CDR1 SGDLS and CDR2 YYNGEE.

The sample holds many counts of this clonotype. The chain links TRBV20-1 to TRBJ2-7, with 8 bases lining up with TRBD1. This CDR3 spans 13 amino acids. Germline values: CDR1 DFQATT, CDR2 SNEGSKA (reference sequence). V lost 4 bases to trimming and J lost 3 bases; unmatched junction nucleotides: 5. As DNA, the CDR3 is TGCAGTGCTAAGCGTGACAGGGGCTACGAGCAGTACTTC. Translation: CSAKRDRGYEQYF.

The chain is built from TRBV6-1 and TRBJ2-1; the D is unclear. The CDR3 is made up of 14 amino acids. CDR1 MNHNS and CDR2 SASEGT come from the germline V gene. V was pared by 5 bases and J by 5 bases, with 13 bases between. The CDR3 is CASSTTHPDNEQFF. CDR3 nucleotide sequence: TGTGCCAGCAGTACTACCCACCCAGACAATGAGCAGTTCTTC.

V gene TRBV29-1 combines with J gene TRBJ2-7, with a possible D match to TRBD2 (5 bases). Trimming left V 7 bases short and J 7 bases short, with 17 bases between. The CDR3 is made up of 12 amino acids. Germline V gene lookup returns CDR1 SQVTM and CDR2 ANQGSEA. Here the CDR3 DNA reads TGCAGCGCCTATGAGGGCACGAGGGAGCAGTACTTC. It codes for CSAYEGTREQYF.

This clonotype was detected many times. This chain joins TRBV28 and TRBJ2-5; D ambiguous. Deletions cut 6 bases from V and 3 bases from J, with 20 bases between. Germline CDR1 reads MDHEN; CDR2 reads SYDVKM. The CDR3 runs 16 residues. The CDR3 sequence is CASSSPPAYTEETQYF. CDR3 sequence (DNA): TGTGCCAGCAGCTCCCCCCCTGCATATACTGAAGAGACCCAGTACTTC.

This clonotype has a count of ten or more. The DNA for the CDR3 is TGTGCCAGCAGCTCCACTAGCGACAGATATGAAGCTTTCTTT. This sequence encodes CASSSTSDRYEAFF. V usage is TRBV7-2 and J usage is TRBJ1-1, with TRBD1 as a possible D gene (5 bases). CDR1 is SGHTA and CDR2 is FQGNSA in the germline V gene. The V end lost 4 bases, the J end lost 7 bases, and 16 bases lay between the germline ends. CDR3 length: 14 residues.

This clonotype appeared a few times. This rearrangement joins TRBV20-1 to TRBJ1-1; D perhaps matches TRBD1 (5 bases). Trimming left V 0 bases short and J 0 bases short, with 8 bases between. The germline V gene encodes CDR1 DFQATT and CDR2 SNEGSKA (reference sequence). This CDR3 spans 14 amino acids. CDR3: CSAREARVNTEAFF. CDR3 coding DNA: TGCAGTGCTAGAGAAGCCAGGGTGAACACTGAAGCTTTCTTT.

This clonotype has more than one count but fewer than ten. The chain links TRBV7-8 to TRBJ1-1; D is unclear. V shed 5 bases and J shed 3 bases, with 13 bases lying between them. Germline lookup yields CDR1 SGHVS and CDR2 FQNEAQ. The CDR3 totals 14 residues. Here the CDR3 DNA reads TGTGCCAGCAGCGACCCTCGGCGAGACACTGAAGCTTTCTTT. This codes for CASSDPRRDTEAFF.

This clonotype has at least ten counts. This chain links TRBV29-1 with TRBJ2-7; 8 bases match TRBD1. Losses at the gene ends were 4 bases for V and 6 bases for J; bases not matched to a gene: 8. Germline V gene lookup returns CDR1 SQVTM and CDR2 ANQGSEA. CDR3 length: 13 amino acids. The chain's CDR3 is CSVAYQGTGEQYF. The DNA of the CDR3 is TGCAGCGTTGCTTACCAGGGGACAGGCGAGCAGTACTTC.

This clonotype showed up many times. This chain joins TRBV6-1 and TRBJ2-7; 7 bases are a match to TRBD1. The germline V gene has CDR1 MNHNS and CDR2 SASEGT. The CDR3 covers 14 residues. J lost 1 base, V lost 8 bases, and 8 bases had no gene match. The DNA of the CDR3 is TGTGCCAGCGGAACCCGACAGGGATCCTACGAGCAGTACTTC. This encodes CASGTRQGSYEQYF.

This clonotype was seen many times. A junction boundary mismatches the germline segment, possibly from a read error. The chain joins TRBV24-1 to TRBJ1-2; D not certain. Germline values: CDR1 KGHDR, CDR2 SFDVKD. The CDR3 extends over 12 amino acids. DNA for the CDR3: TGTACCACCTGGAGGGTTAGAGGCGGCTACACCTTC. It encodes CTTWRVRGGYTF.

At least ten counts were recorded for this clonotype. The rearrangement uses TRBV5-1 and TRBJ1-1, with no clear D. Trimming shortened V by 1 base and J by 3 bases, and 10 bases separated the two germline ends. Germline CDR1 is SGHRS and CDR2 is YFSETQ. The CDR3 loop spans 14 amino acids. In DNA form, the CDR3 reads TGCGCCAGCAGCTTGAACGGAGTCGACACTGAAGCTTTCTTT. The encoded protein is CASSLNGVDTEAFF.